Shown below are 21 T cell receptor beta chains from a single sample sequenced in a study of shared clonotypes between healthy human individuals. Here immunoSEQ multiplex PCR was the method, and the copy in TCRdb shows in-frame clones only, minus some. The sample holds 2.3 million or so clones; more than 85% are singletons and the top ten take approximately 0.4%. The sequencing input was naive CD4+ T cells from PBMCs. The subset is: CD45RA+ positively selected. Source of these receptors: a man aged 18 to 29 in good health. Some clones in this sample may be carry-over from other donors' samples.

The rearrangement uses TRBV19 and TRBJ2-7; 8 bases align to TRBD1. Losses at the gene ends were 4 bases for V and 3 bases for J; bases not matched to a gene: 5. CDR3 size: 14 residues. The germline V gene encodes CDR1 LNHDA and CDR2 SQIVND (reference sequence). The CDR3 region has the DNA TGTGCCAGTAGTACCCTCGGACAGGGCTACGAGCAGTACTTC. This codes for CASSTLGQGYEQYF.

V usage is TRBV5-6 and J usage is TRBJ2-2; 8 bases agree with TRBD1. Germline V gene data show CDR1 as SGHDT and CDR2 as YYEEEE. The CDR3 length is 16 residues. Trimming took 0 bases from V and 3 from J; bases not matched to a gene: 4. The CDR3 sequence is CASSLAAGGHTGELFF. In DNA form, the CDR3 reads TGTGCCAGCAGCTTGGCCGCAGGGGGCCACACCGGGGAGCTGTTTTTT.

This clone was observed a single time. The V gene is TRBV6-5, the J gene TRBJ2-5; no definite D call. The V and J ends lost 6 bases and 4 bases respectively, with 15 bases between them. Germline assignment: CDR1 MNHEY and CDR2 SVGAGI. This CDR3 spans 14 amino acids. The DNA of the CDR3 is TGTGCCAGCAGCTACCCCTCCGGCGGAGAGACCCAGTACTTC. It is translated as CASSYPSGGETQYF.

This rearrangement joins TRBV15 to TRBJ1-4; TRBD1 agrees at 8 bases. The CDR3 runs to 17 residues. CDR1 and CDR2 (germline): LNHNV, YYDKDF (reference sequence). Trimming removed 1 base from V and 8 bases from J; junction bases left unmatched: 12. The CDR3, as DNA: TGTGCCACCAGCAGAGGTTTTACAGGGGGTGACGAGGAAAAACTGTTTTTT. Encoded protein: CATSRGFTGGDEEKLFF.

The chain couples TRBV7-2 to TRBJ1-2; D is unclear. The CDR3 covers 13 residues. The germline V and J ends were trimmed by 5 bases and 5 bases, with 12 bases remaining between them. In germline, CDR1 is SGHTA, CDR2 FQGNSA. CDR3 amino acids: CASSPSGGYGYTF. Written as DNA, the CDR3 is TGTGCCAGCAGCCCATCGGGCGGGTATGGCTACACCTTC.

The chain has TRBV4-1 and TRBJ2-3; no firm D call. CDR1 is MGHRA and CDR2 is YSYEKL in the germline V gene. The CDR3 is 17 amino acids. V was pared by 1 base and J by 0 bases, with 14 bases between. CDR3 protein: CASSQGAAVSSTDTQYF. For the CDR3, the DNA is TGCGCCAGCAGCCAAGGGGCCGCGGTTTCTAGCACAGATACGCAGTATTTT.

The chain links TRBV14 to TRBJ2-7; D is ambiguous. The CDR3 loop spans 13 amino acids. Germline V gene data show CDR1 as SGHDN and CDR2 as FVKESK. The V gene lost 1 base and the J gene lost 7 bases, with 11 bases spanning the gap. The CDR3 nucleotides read TGTGCCAGCAGCCAAGGCCAGCTACGGGAGCAGTACTTC. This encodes CASSQGQLREQYF.

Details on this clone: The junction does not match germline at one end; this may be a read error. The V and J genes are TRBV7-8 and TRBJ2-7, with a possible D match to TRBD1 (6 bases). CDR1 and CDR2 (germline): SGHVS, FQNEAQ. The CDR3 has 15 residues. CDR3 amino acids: CASRFTSRGAYEQYF. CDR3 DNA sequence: TGTGCCAGCCGCTTTACCTCCAGGGGAGCGTACGAGCAGTACTTC.

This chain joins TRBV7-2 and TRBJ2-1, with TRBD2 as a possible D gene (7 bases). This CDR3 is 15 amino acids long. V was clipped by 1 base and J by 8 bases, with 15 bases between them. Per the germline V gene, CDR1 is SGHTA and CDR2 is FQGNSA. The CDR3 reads CASSLVGGGGDEQFF. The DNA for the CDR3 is TGTGCCAGCAGCTTAGTTGGCGGCGGGGGCGATGAGCAGTTCTTC.

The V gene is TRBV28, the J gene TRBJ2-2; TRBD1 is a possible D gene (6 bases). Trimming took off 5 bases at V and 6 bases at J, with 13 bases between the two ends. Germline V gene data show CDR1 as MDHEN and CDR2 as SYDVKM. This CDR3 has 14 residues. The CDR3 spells CASSPWGRPGELFF. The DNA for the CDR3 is TGTGCCAGCAGTCCATGGGGGCGCCCCGGGGAGCTGTTTTTT.

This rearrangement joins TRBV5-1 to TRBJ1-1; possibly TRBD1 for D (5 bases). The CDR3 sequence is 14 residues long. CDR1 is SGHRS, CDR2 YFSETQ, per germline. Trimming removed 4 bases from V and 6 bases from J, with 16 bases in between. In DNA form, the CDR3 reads TGCGCCAGCAGCAATCCAACAGGAACCGCTGAAGCTTTCTTT. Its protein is CASSNPTGTAEAFF.

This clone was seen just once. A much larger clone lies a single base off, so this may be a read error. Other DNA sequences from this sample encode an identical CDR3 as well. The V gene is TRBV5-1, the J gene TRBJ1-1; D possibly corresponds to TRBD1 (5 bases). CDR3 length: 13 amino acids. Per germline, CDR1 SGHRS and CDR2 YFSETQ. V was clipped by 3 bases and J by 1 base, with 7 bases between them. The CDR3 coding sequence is TGCGCCAGCAGCTCACAGGAGAACACTGAAGCTTTCTTT. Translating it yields CASSSQENTEAFF.

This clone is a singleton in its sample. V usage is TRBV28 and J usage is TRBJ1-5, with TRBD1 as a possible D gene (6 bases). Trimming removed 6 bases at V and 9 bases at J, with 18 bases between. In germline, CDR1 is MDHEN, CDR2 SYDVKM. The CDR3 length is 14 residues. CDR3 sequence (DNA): TGTGCCAGCAGGGAGGGAGGGGGTGTGGGGCCCCAGCATTTT. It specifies CASREGGGVGPQHF.

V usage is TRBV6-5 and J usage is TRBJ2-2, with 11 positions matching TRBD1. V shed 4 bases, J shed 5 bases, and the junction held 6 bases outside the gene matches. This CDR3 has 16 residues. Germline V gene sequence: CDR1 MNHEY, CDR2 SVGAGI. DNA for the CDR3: TGTGCCAGCAGTTCTCGGACAGGGGGCAGGACCGGGGAGCTGTTTTTT. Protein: CASSSRTGGRTGELFF.

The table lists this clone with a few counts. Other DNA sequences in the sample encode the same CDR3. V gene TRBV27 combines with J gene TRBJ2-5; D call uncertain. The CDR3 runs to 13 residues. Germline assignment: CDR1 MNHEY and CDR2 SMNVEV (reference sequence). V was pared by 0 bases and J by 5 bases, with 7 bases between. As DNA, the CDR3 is TGTGCCAGCAGTTTATCTGTGGGGGAGACCCAGTACTTC. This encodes CASSLSVGETQYF.

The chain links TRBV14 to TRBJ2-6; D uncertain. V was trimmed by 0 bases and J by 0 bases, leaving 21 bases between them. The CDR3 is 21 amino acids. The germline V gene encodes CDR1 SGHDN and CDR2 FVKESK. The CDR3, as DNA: TGTGCCAGCAGCCAAGACCCAGTAGTCCGTCTGGAACACTCTGGGGCCAACGTCCTGACTTTC. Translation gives CASSQDPVVRLEHSGANVLTF.

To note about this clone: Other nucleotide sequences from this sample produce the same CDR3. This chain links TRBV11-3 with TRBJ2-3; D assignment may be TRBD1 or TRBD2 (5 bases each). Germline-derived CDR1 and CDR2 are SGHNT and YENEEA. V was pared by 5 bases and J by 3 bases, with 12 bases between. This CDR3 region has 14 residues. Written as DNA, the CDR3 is TGTGCCAGCAGCCCCGGGGCCGGGACAGATACGCAGTATTTT. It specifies CASSPGAGTDTQYF.

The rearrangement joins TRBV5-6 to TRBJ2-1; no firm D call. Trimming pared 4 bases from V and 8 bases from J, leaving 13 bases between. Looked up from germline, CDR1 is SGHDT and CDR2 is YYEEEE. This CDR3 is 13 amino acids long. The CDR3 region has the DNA TGTGCCAGCAGCCTAGGCGAGCCACATGAGCAGTTCTTC. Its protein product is CASSLGEPHEQFF.

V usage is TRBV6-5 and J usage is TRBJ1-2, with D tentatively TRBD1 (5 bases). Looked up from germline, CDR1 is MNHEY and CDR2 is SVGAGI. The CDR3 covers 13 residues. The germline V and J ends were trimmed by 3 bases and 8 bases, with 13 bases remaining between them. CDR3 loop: CASSYTQRGGYTF. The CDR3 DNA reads TGTGCCAGCAGTTATACCCAACGGGGGGGCTACACCTTC.

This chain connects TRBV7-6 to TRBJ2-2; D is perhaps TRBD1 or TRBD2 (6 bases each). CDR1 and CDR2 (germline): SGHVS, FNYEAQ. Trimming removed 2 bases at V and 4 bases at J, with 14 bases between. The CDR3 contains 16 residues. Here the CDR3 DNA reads TGTGCCAGCAGCTTATCCGGGGGCGCGTTCACCGGGGAGCTGTTTTTT. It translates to CASSLSGGAFTGELFF.

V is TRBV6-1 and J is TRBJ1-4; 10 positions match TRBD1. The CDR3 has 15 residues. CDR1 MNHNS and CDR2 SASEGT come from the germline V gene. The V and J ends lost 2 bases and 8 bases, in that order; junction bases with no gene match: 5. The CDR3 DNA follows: TGTGCCAGCAGTGAAAGGGGGACAGGGGTCGAAAAACTGTTTTTT. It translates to CASSERGTGVEKLFF.